A selection of T cell receptor beta chains follows, all from one sample in a study of T-cell memory formation after mild COVID-19. TCRdb re-called the 5' RACE reads with MiXCR, one entry per CDR3 protein. The sample consists of 550,000 to 600,000 distinct CDR3 sequences, 20% to 25% of them appearing once. Source material: PBMCs or a T cell subset sorted from them (not recorded which). All receptors derive from an adult woman who had mild COVID-19 (a few samples of this study predate the infection). Cell type and time point are not known. Both conserved end residues are part of each CDR3. The D gene is left open where the match is weak. Clone size, where shown, is once, few, many, or a class for clones that have expanded.

CDR3	DNA	size	length	J	V	D
CASALGLVYEQYF	TGTGCTAGTGCTTTGGGGCTAGTTTACGAGCAGTACTTC	few	13	TRBJ2-7	TRBV12-5	NA
CASSASLQGSEGTQYF	TGTGCCAGCAGTGCGAGTCTACAGGGTTCTGAGGGGACCCAGTACTTC	few	16	TRBJ2-5	TRBV28	NA
CASSLSSSGGLPSYNEQFF	TGTGCCAGCAGTTTATCAAGTAGCGGGGGGCTGCCGTCCTACAATGAGCAGTTCTTC	NA	19	TRBJ2-1	TRBV27	TRBD2
CASSLGFLSDQETQYF	TGTGCCAGCAGCTTAGGTTTTTTGTCGGACCAAGAGACCCAGTACTTC	NA	16	TRBJ2-5	TRBV7-9	NA
CASSSWPTRELFF	TGTGCCAGCAGTTCGTGGCCGACCCGGGAGCTGTTTTTT	NA	13	TRBJ2-2	TRBV6-2/TRBV6-3	NA
CASSVVAGSSYNEQFF	TGTGCCAGCAGCGTAGTTGCGGGGAGCTCCTACAATGAGCAGTTCTTC	NA	16	TRBJ2-1	TRBV9	NA
CASSYRARAGGYTF	TGTGCCAGCAGCTATCGGGCCCGGGCGGGGGGCTACACCTTC	NA	14	TRBJ1-2	TRBV12-3/TRBV12-4	NA
CASTDGRAPGRDTQYF	TGTGCCAGCACGGACGGGAGGGCCCCGGGGAGGGATACGCAGTATTTT	NA	16	TRBJ2-3	TRBV5-4	TRBD2
CASSSRDRHTGELFF	TGTGCCAGCAGCTCCCGGGACAGACACACCGGGGAGCTGTTTTTT	few	15	TRBJ2-2	TRBV3-2	NA
CASSLRSTGEAGELFF	TGTGCCAGCAGCTTAAGGAGTACAGGGGAGGCCGGGGAGCTGTTTTTT	few	16	TRBJ2-2	TRBV7-3	NA
CASSSGYINTEAFF	TGTGCCAGCAGTTCGGGGTATATTAACACTGAAGCTTTCTTT	NA	14	TRBJ1-1	TRBV12-3/TRBV12-4	NA
CASSFTNRDRVNTEAFF	TGTGCCAGTAGTTTCACAAACCGGGACAGGGTGAACACTGAAGCTTTCTTT	NA	17	TRBJ1-1	TRBV19	TRBD1
CASSQKNPLYEQFF	TGCGCCAGCAGCCAAAAAAACCCCCTCTATGAGCAGTTCTTC	NA	14	TRBJ2-1	TRBV4-1	NA
CATIGWNTEAFF	TGTGCCACCATCGGGTGGAACACTGAAGCTTTCTTT	NA	12	TRBJ1-1	TRBV2	NA
CAWGTGATYEQYF	TGTGCCTGGGGGACAGGGGCTACCTACGAGCAGTACTTC	NA	13	TRBJ2-7	TRBV30	TRBD1
CASSPGQSGYNEQFF	TGTGCCAGCTCACCGGGACAGAGTGGGTACAATGAGCAGTTCTTC	NA	15	TRBJ2-1	TRBV18	TRBD1
CASSQQGGGYQPQHF	TGTGCCAGCAGTCAACAGGGTGGGGGATATCAGCCCCAGCATTTT	NA	15	TRBJ1-5	TRBV12-3/TRBV12-4	NA
CASRTRGGARTDTQYF	TGTGCCAGCAGAACCCGCGGGGGGGCCAGGACAGATACGCAGTATTTT	NA	16	TRBJ2-3	TRBV7-6	TRBD2
CASSFTGYEQFF	TGTGCCAGCAGCTTTACGGGCTATGAGCAGTTCTTC	NA	12	TRBJ2-1	TRBV5-8	NA
CASSQSQGNSPLHF	TGTGCCAGCAGCCAATCACAGGGGAATTCACCCCTCCACTTT	few	14	TRBJ1-6	TRBV14	TRBD1
CASSPQGAYYNEQFF	TGTGCCAGCAGCCCACAGGGGGCCTACTACAATGAGCAGTTCTTC	few	15	TRBJ2-1	TRBV7-3	TRBD1
CASSQDSGASSYEQYF	TGCGCCAGCAGCCAAGATTCGGGGGCCAGCTCCTACGAGCAGTACTTC	NA	16	TRBJ2-7	TRBV4-3	NA
CASSEASGEGAGSSYNEQFF	TGTGCCAGCAGTGAAGCGTCAGGGGAGGGAGCGGGTAGCTCCTACAATGAGCAGTTCTTC	few	20	TRBJ2-1	TRBV6-1	NA
CASSDPMTRDFNEQFF	TGTGCCAGCAGCGACCCCATGACTAGAGACTTCAATGAGCAGTTCTTC	few	16	TRBJ2-1	TRBV9	NA
CATSDPASTMTQFF	TGTGCCACCAGTGACCCAGCCAGTACAATGACGCAGTTCTTC	NA	14	TRBJ2-1	TRBV24-1	NA
CASSPRVAGGNNEQFF	TGTGCCAGCAGCCCCAGGGTGGCCGGGGGTAACAATGAGCAGTTCTTC	many	16	TRBJ2-1	TRBV9	NA
CASSLIQRGRSYNEQFF	TGTGCCAGCAGTTTAATCCAGCGGGGACGCTCCTACAATGAGCAGTTCTTC	NA	17	TRBJ2-1	TRBV12-3/TRBV12-4	TRBD2
CASSSGQGSQETQYF	TGTGCCAGCAGCTCTGGACAGGGCTCACAAGAGACCCAGTACTTC	few	15	TRBJ2-5	TRBV7-8	TRBD1